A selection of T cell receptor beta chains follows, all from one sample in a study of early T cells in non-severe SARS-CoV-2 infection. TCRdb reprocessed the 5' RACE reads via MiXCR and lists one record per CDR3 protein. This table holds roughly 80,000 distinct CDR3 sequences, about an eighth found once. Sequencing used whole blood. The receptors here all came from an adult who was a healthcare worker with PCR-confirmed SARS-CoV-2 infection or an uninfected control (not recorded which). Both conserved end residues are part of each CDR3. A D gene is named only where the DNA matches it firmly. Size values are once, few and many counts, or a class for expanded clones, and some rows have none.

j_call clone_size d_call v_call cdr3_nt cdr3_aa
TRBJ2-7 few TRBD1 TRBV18 TGTGCCAGCTCACCCCCCGGGACAGGATTGAACGAGCAGTACTTC CASSPPGTGLNEQYF
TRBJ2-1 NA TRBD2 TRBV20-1 TGCAGTGCTCTAGAGGCAGGGAGGGCCAATGAGCAGTTCTTC CSALEAGRANEQFF
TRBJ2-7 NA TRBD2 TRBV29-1 TGCAGCGTTGAAGGGCTAGCGGGCACTCCTTCCTACGAGCAGTACTTC CSVEGLAGTPSYEQYF
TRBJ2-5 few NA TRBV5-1 TGCGCCAGCAGCTTGGTAACAGAACAAGAGACCCAGTACTTC CASSLVTEQETQYF
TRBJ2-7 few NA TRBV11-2 TGTGCCAGCAGCCCCCACGCCGGGCCGAGCTCCTACGAGCAGTACTTC CASSPHAGPSSYEQYF
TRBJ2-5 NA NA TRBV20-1 TGCAGTGCTAGCCCAATTAGCAACCAAGAGACCCAGTACTTC CSASPISNQETQYF
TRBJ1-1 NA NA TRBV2 TGTGCCAGCAGTGAGGACAGTGAAGCTTTCTTT CASSEDSEAFF
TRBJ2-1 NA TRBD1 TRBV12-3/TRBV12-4 TGTGCCAGCAGTCAACCGGACAGGGGTAATGAGCAGTTCTTC CASSQPDRGNEQFF
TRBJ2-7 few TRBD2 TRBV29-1 TGCAGCGTTGTAGGACTAGCGGACACCTACGAGCAGTACTTC CSVVGLADTYEQYF
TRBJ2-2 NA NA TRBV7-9 TGTACCAGCAGCCCAAGACAGGCCACCGGGGAGCTGTTTTTT CTSSPRQATGELFF
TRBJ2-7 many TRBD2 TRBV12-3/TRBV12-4 TGTGCCAGCAGTCCTAGAGGAGCGGGAGAGGGCGAGCAGTACTTC CASSPRGAGEGEQYF
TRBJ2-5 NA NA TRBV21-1 TGTGCCAGCAGCACCCCACCAGACAGGGAGTGGCAAGAGACCCAGTACTTC CASSTPPDREWQETQYF